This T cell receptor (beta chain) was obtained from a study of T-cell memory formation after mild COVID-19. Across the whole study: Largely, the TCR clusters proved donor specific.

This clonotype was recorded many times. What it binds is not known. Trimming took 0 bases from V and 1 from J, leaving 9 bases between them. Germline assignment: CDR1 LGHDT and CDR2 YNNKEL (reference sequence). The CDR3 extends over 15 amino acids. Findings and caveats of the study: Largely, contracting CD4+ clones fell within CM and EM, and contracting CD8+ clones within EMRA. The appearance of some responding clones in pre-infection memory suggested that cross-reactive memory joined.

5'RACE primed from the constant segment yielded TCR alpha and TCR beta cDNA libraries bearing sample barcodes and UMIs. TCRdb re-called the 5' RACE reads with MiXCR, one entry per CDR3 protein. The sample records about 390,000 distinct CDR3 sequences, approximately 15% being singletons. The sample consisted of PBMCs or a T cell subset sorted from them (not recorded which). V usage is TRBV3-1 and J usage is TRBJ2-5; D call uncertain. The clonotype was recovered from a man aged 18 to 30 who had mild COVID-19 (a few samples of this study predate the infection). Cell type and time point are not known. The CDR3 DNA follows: TGTGCCAGCAGCCAAGAACCCAACAGCCAAGAGACCCAGTACTTC. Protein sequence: CASSQEPNSQETQYF.